This TCR beta chain was found in a study of blood T cell repertoires in COVID-19. Study at large: Both acute and convalescent COVID-19 samples were obtained from the United States, Italy and Spain.

Per the study methods: Amplification with reference gene primers provided the estimates of nucleated cell counts. The data were produced by immunoSEQ multiplex PCR, yet TCRdb's version contains in-frame clones alone and is incomplete. The V and J calls and clone size come from that table; D and trimming were worked out from the DNA. The sample carries around 200,000 clones, roughly 77% recorded once. Cohorts were based on clinical histories the participants reported. In Cohort 3, a recovered donor had either two negative PCRs, clearance, or symptom resolution. The CDR3 spans 16 residues. Trimming cost V 5 bases and J 0 bases, with 14 bases left between them. Germline CDR1 is LNHDA and CDR2 is SQIVND (reference sequence).

The V call is TRBV19, the J call TRBJ1-5, with D unresolved. This receptor was identified in a man in his forties who had recovered from COVID-19. Sequenced sample: PBMCs or T cells enriched from blood (not recorded which). Here the CDR3 reads CASSPRSYNSNQPQHF. CDR3 coding DNA: TGTGCCAGTAGTCCTCGGTCATATAATAGCAATCAGCCCCAGCATTTT.